The rows below give T cell receptor beta chains drawn from one sample of a study of control samples from healthy donors and cancer patients. Libraries were prepared by immunoSEQ multiplex PCR; TCRdb keeps only in-frame clonotypes and omits some of them. The table includes 15,000 to 20,000 clones, around 89% detected once. Sample: PBMCs. Source of these receptors: a woman aged 60-75 years with head and neck cancer. Each CDR3 is given with its conserved first and last residue. A D gene is named only where the DNA matches it firmly. Clone size is given for some rows only: seen once, a few or many times, or a class if the clone is expanded.

len	j_gene	abundance	d_gene	v_gene	CDR3nt	CDR3aa
14	TRBJ2-7	.	TRBD1	TRBV2	TGTGCCAGCAGTGTGGAGACAGGGGTCTACGAGCAGTACTTC	CASSVETGVYEQYF
15	TRBJ2-1	.	.	TRBV7-2	TGTGCCAGCAGCTTAGGGATAGTTGGTAACAATGAGCAGTTCTTC	CASSLGIVGNNEQFF
13	TRBJ1-3	.	.	TRBV12-3/TRBV12-4	TGTGCCAGCAGTTTGAGGACTGGAAACACCATATATTTT	CASSLRTGNTIYF
12	TRBJ1-1	.	.	TRBV9	TGTGCCAGCAGCCTGCAGGGGCCTGAAGCTTTCTTT	CASSLQGPEAFF
13	TRBJ1-5	.	.	TRBV27	TGTGCCAGCAGTTTCAGGGCTCGCCAGCCCCAGCATTTT	CASSFRARQPQHF
12	TRBJ1-2	.	.	TRBV12-3/TRBV12-4	TGTGCCAGCAGCAGAGGGACCTATGGCTACACCTTC	CASSRGTYGYTF
14	TRBJ2-4	.	TRBD1	TRBV11-2	TGTGCCAGCAGCCCTCGGGACAGCAAAAACATTCAGTACTTC	CASSPRDSKNIQYF
15	TRBJ2-7	few	.	TRBV5-4	TGTGCCAGCAGTTCGGAGTTGAGAAGCTCCTACGAGCAGTACTTC	CASSSELRSSYEQYF
16	TRBJ2-1	.	TRBD1	TRBV24-1	TGTGCCACCAGTCTAAGGGACAGGGGCTCCAACAATGAGCAGTTCTTC	CATSLRDRGSNNEQFF
14	TRBJ2-1	once	.	TRBV5-4	TGTGCCAGCAGCTTGGAGCGACTAGGAAATGAGCAGTTCTTC	CASSLERLGNEQFF
14	TRBJ1-4	once	.	TRBV2	TGTGCCAGCAGTGGGTTGGGGAGTCGGGAAAAACTGTTTTTT	CASSGLGSREKLFF
14	TRBJ2-2	.	.	TRBV9	TGTGCCAGCAGCGTAGGGGGGGATTCCGGGGAGCTGTTTTTT	CASSVGGDSGELFF
17	TRBJ1-1	.	.	TRBV10-2	TGCGCCAGCAGTGACCCCGGGACCCAGGTCTCGAACACTGAAGCTTTCTTT	CASSDPGTQVSNTEAFF
14	TRBJ1-3	.	.	TRBV3-1/TRBV3-2	TGTGCCAGCAGCCAAGAAAGCTCTGGAAACACCATATATTTT	CASSQESSGNTIYF
15	TRBJ1-1	.	.	TRBV7-9	TGTGCCAGCAGCCAGGAGGACATTACGAACACTGAAGCTTTCTTT	CASSQEDITNTEAFF
14	TRBJ2-7	.	TRBD2	TRBV7-8	TGTGCCAGCAGCTCCCTAGCGGGAGGACGCGAGCAGTACTTC	CASSSLAGGREQYF
18	TRBJ1-5	.	.	TRBV27	TGTGCCAGCAGACCCTCGGGGCAGGTCCGCGATAGCAATCAGCCCCAGCATTTT	CASRPSGQVRDSNQPQHF
15	TRBJ2-7	.	.	TRBV7-7	TGTGCCAGCAGCCTAAGTTTTACCCCGGGGTACGAGCAGTACTTC	CASSLSFTPGYEQYF
15	TRBJ2-1	.	TRBD1	TRBV27	TGTGCCAGCAGTTTCAGACAGGGGGGTTCCAATGAGCAGTTCTTC	CASSFRQGGSNEQFF
12	TRBJ2-7	.	.	TRBV2	TGTGCCGGCTACACTAGGGCCGACGAGCAGTACTTC	CAGYTRADEQYF
15	TRBJ1-3	.	.	TRBV5-1	TGCGCCAGCAGCTTGTTAGGAGGGTCTGGAAACACCATATATTTT	CASSLLGGSGNTIYF
15	TRBJ2-5	.	TRBD1	TRBV29-1	TGCAGCGTTGAAGCCCCCGGGACAGCCCAAGAGACCCAGTACTTC	CSVEAPGTAQETQYF
11	TRBJ2-7	.	.	TRBV5-4	TGTGCCAGCAGCTCAAACGGGAACCAGTACTTC	CASSSNGNQYF
15	TRBJ2-6	.	.	TRBV27	TGTGCCAGCACCTCACCGGGCTCTGGGGCCAACGTCCTGACTTTC	CASTSPGSGANVLTF
15	TRBJ2-1	.	.	TRBV6-5	TGTGCCAGCAGTTACTCAGCTAGCGACTACAATGAGCAGTTCTTC	CASSYSASDYNEQFF
15	TRBJ2-5	.	.	TRBV29-1	TGCAGCGTGGCGATACAGGGTACCCACCAAGAGACCCAGTACTTC	CSVAIQGTHQETQYF
16	TRBJ1-5	.	TRBD1	TRBV6-2/TRBV6-3	TGTGCCAGCAGTCGGCTGGACAGGGGGCCGGTTCAGCCCCAGCATTTT	CASSRLDRGPVQPQHF